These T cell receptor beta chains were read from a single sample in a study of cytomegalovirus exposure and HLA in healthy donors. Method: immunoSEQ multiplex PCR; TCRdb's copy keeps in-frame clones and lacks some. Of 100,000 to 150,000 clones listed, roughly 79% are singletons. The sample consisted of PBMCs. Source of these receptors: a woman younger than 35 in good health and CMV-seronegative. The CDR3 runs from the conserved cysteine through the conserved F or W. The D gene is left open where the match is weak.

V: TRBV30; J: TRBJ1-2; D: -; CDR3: CAWTGLPGYGYTF
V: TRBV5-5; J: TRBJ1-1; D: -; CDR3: CASSGEGTGAEAFF
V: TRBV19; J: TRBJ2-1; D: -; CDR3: CASSIGQGNEQFF
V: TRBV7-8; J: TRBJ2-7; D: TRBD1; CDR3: CASSLTDRDEQYF
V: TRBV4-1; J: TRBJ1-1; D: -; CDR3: CASSQDPSGGRGNTEAFF
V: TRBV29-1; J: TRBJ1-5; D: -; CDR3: CSVVDDGAYYQPQHF
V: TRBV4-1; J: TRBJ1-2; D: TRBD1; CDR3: CASSRFRDRGNYGYTF
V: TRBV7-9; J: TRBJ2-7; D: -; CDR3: CASSLGAAEQYF
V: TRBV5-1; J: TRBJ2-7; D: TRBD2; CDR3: CASSPGREPSNEQYF
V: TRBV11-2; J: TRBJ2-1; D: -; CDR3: CASSAGLQYNEQFF
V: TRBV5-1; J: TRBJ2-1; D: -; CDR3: CASSLEVAGGTQHNEQFF
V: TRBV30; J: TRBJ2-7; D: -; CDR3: CAWSRGIYEQYF
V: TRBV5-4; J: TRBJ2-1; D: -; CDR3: CASSLDGGYNEQFF
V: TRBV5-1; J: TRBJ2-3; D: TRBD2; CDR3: CASSSFRTSGSMVADTQYF
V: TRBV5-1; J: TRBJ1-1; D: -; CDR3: CASGDRINTEAFF
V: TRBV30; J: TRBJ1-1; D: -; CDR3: CAWSVGGTTEAFF
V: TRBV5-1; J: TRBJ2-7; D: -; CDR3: CASQGSLDYEQYF
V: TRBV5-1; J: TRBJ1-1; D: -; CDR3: CASSLGQVNTEAFF
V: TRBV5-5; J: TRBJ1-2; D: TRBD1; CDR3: CASSLASLGQAPGYTF
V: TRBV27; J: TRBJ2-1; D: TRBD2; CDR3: CASSLTSGTAEQFF
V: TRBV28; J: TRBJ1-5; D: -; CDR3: CASSPGQGPAPQHF
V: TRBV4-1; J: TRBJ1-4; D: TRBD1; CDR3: CASSPRQGKLFF
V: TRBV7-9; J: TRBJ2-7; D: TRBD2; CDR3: CASEREASYEQYF
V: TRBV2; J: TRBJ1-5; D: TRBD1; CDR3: CASNDRGDQPQHF